This is a list of T cell receptor beta chains from one sample in a study of T cells in Graves' hyperthyroidism and ophthalmopathy. TCRdb passed the multiplex PCR reads through MiXCR, listing each CDR3 protein once. In the table there are fewer than 200,000 distinct CDR3 sequences, 8% to 9.5% of which are singletons. Material for sequencing was blood. Receptor source: a woman between 18 and 29 years old with Graves' hyperthyroidism that later progressed to Graves' ophthalmopathy. Both conserved end residues are part of each CDR3. The order of the fields is CDR3 length, J gene, V gene, clone size, D gene, CDR3 DNA, CDR3 protein. D genes are given only for firm matches. A row's size may be missing; if present it is once, few, many or a size class.

cdr3_length: 18
j_call: TRBJ2-1
v_call: TRBV20-1
clone_size: many
d_call: TRBD2
cdr3_nt: TGCAGTGCCATACCTCGCCCGGGACTAGCGGGACACTACAATGAGCAGTTCTTC
cdr3_aa: CSAIPRPGLAGHYNEQFF

cdr3_length: 14
j_call: TRBJ1-1
v_call: TRBV19
clone_size: many
d_call: TRBD1
cdr3_nt: TGTGCCAGTAGGGCGACAGGGGTGAACACTGAAGCTTTCTTT
cdr3_aa: CASRATGVNTEAFF

cdr3_length: 14
j_call: TRBJ2-5
v_call: TRBV27
clone_size: many
d_call: NA
cdr3_nt: TGTGCCAGCAGTCGGCGGTGGGTAGGAGAGACCCAGTACTTC
cdr3_aa: CASSRRWVGETQYF

cdr3_length: 11
j_call: TRBJ2-7
v_call: TRBV6-1
clone_size: many
d_call: NA
cdr3_nt: TGTGCCAGCAGTGAAGGCCTAGAGCAGTACTTC
cdr3_aa: CASSEGLEQYF

cdr3_length: 12
j_call: TRBJ2-7
v_call: TRBV25-1
clone_size: many
d_call: NA
cdr3_nt: TGTGCCAGCATCGCAGGGCCCTACGAGCAGTACTTC
cdr3_aa: CASIAGPYEQYF

cdr3_length: 16
j_call: TRBJ2-7
v_call: TRBV4-1
clone_size: few
d_call: TRBD1
cdr3_nt: TGCGCCAGCAGCCAAGATCCGGACAGGGGATACTACGAGCAGTACTTC
cdr3_aa: CASSQDPDRGYYEQYF

cdr3_length: 16
j_call: TRBJ1-2
v_call: TRBV4-1
clone_size: NA
d_call: NA
cdr3_nt: TGCGCCAGCAGCCAAGGGGGAGGCAGATATAACTATGGCTACACCTTC
cdr3_aa: CASSQGGGRYNYGYTF

cdr3_length: 17
j_call: TRBJ1-1
v_call: TRBV20-1
clone_size: many
d_call: NA
cdr3_nt: TGCAGTGCTAGAGATTCCCTTTCGGGTAGCATGAACACTGAAGCTTTCTTT
cdr3_aa: CSARDSLSGSMNTEAFF

cdr3_length: 16
j_call: TRBJ1-3
v_call: TRBV6-1
clone_size: NA
d_call: NA
cdr3_nt: TGTGCCAGCAGTGAATGGTTGATACCTTCTGGAAACGCCATATATTTT
cdr3_aa: CASSEWLIPSGNAIYF

cdr3_length: 13
j_call: TRBJ2-7
v_call: TRBV2
clone_size: NA
d_call: NA
cdr3_nt: TGTGCCAGCAGTCATGGGGCTTCGCCCCAGCAGTACTTC
cdr3_aa: CASSHGASPQQYF

cdr3_length: 15
j_call: TRBJ2-5
v_call: TRBV24-1
clone_size: many
d_call: TRBD2
cdr3_nt: TGTGCCACCCGATCGACCGGGGGGGGAAAAGAGACCCAGTACTTC
cdr3_aa: CATRSTGGGKETQYF

cdr3_length: 13
j_call: TRBJ2-5
v_call: TRBV15
clone_size: few
d_call: TRBD2
cdr3_nt: TGTGCCACCAGCAATATAGCGGGAGAGACCCAGTACTTC
cdr3_aa: CATSNIAGETQYF

cdr3_length: 13
j_call: TRBJ1-1
v_call: TRBV3-1
clone_size: many
d_call: NA
cdr3_nt: TGTGCCAGCAGCCAAGATAAGAGCACTGAAGCTTTCTTT
cdr3_aa: CASSQDKSTEAFF

cdr3_length: 14
j_call: TRBJ2-5
v_call: TRBV20-1
clone_size: many
d_call: TRBD2
cdr3_nt: TGCAGTGCTAGAGAGAAGGGACTACAAGAGACCCAGTACTTC
cdr3_aa: CSAREKGLQETQYF

cdr3_length: 16
j_call: TRBJ2-2
v_call: TRBV28
clone_size: many
d_call: TRBD1
cdr3_nt: TGTGCCAGCAGTTTTAGCGGCAGGGGGCACGTCGGGGAGCTGTTTTTT
cdr3_aa: CASSFSGRGHVGELFF

cdr3_length: 16
j_call: TRBJ1-6
v_call: TRBV10-3
clone_size: many
d_call: NA
cdr3_nt: TGTGCCATCAGCGAACCCGGGGGTGGAGTTAATTCACCCCTCCACTTT
cdr3_aa: CAISEPGGGVNSPLHF

cdr3_length: 15
j_call: TRBJ2-1
v_call: TRBV3-1
clone_size: many
d_call: NA
cdr3_nt: TGTGCCAGCAGCCAATTTGGCGGCTCCTACAATGAGCAGTTCTTC
cdr3_aa: CASSQFGGSYNEQFF

cdr3_length: 15
j_call: TRBJ1-1
v_call: TRBV20-1
clone_size: many
d_call: NA
cdr3_nt: TGCAGTGCTAGAGTCAGCGGGGGGCGCGGTCCTGAAGCTTTCTTT
cdr3_aa: CSARVSGGRGPEAFF

cdr3_length: 14
j_call: TRBJ2-5
v_call: TRBV2
clone_size: many
d_call: NA
cdr3_nt: TGTGCCAGCAGTACCGGACCGTCCCAAGAGACCCAGTACTTC
cdr3_aa: CASSTGPSQETQYF

cdr3_length: 14
j_call: TRBJ2-3
v_call: TRBV2
clone_size: many
d_call: NA
cdr3_nt: TGTGCCAGCATAAGGGACGGGAGCACAGATACGCAGTATTTT
cdr3_aa: CASIRDGSTDTQYF

cdr3_length: 13
j_call: TRBJ2-3
v_call: TRBV20-1
clone_size: many
d_call: NA
cdr3_nt: TGCAGTGCTAGTTCAGGGATCACAGATACGCAGTATTTT
cdr3_aa: CSASSGITDTQYF

cdr3_length: 14
j_call: TRBJ1-1
v_call: TRBV20-1
clone_size: many
d_call: NA
cdr3_nt: TGCAGTGCTAGAGATCTCACAGGGATCACTGAAGCTTTCTTT
cdr3_aa: CSARDLTGITEAFF

cdr3_length: 14
j_call: TRBJ2-7
v_call: TRBV4-2
clone_size: NA
d_call: NA
cdr3_nt: TGTGCCAGCAGCCAAGTTTCTGAGCGATACGAGCAGTACTTC
cdr3_aa: CASSQVSERYEQYF

cdr3_length: 16
j_call: TRBJ2-7
v_call: TRBV3-1
clone_size: many
d_call: NA
cdr3_nt: TGTGCCAGCAGCCAAGTGCCCGGGGGGCACAGCGACGAGCAGTACTTC
cdr3_aa: CASSQVPGGHSDEQYF

cdr3_length: 15
j_call: TRBJ2-7
v_call: TRBV9
clone_size: few
d_call: TRBD2
cdr3_nt: TGTGCCAGCAGCGTAGAGTCTAGCGGGTTCTACGAGCAGTACTTC
cdr3_aa: CASSVESSGFYEQYF

cdr3_length: 15
j_call: TRBJ2-7
v_call: TRBV6-1
clone_size: many
d_call: TRBD1
cdr3_nt: TGTGCCAGCTCACGGACAGGGATTATCTCCTACGAGCAGTACTTC
cdr3_aa: CASSRTGIISYEQYF

cdr3_length: 14
j_call: TRBJ2-2
v_call: TRBV24-1
clone_size: NA
d_call: NA
cdr3_nt: TGTGCCACCAGTGCAGCTAGGAACACCGGGGAGCTGTTTTTT
cdr3_aa: CATSAARNTGELFF

cdr3_length: 15
j_call: TRBJ2-7
v_call: TRBV5-6
clone_size: NA
d_call: NA
cdr3_nt: TGTGCCAGCAGCTGGGGCGGGGCCCCATTGGGCGAGCAGTACTTC
cdr3_aa: CASSWGGAPLGEQYF

cdr3_length: 15
j_call: TRBJ1-5
v_call: TRBV2
clone_size: many
d_call: TRBD1
cdr3_nt: TGTGCCAGCAGTGGGGGACAGGGTGGCAATCAGCCCCAGCATTTT
cdr3_aa: CASSGGQGGNQPQHF

cdr3_length: 14
j_call: TRBJ2-5
v_call: TRBV28
clone_size: many
d_call: TRBD1
cdr3_nt: TGTGCCAGCAGCTCGTCAGGGGGCATGGAGACCCAGTACTTC
cdr3_aa: CASSSSGGMETQYF

cdr3_length: 13
j_call: TRBJ1-4
v_call: TRBV5-1
clone_size: NA
d_call: NA
cdr3_nt: TGCGCCAGCTCACAGGGAGGACAGGAAAAACTGTTTTTT
cdr3_aa: CASSQGGQEKLFF

cdr3_length: 13
j_call: TRBJ2-2
v_call: TRBV27
clone_size: many
d_call: TRBD2
cdr3_nt: TGTGCCAGCACCCCGGGGGAGGGCGGGGAGCTGTTTTTT
cdr3_aa: CASTPGEGGELFF

cdr3_length: 14
j_call: TRBJ2-7
v_call: TRBV12-3/TRBV12-4
clone_size: many
d_call: NA
cdr3_nt: TGTGCCAGCGCGAACGGACAGTCTTACTACGAGCAGTACTTC
cdr3_aa: CASANGQSYYEQYF

cdr3_length: 14
j_call: TRBJ2-7
v_call: TRBV3-1
clone_size: many
d_call: TRBD1
cdr3_nt: TGTGCCAGCAGCCTCCGACAGGGCGTCTACGAGCAGTACTTC
cdr3_aa: CASSLRQGVYEQYF

cdr3_length: 17
j_call: TRBJ2-6
v_call: TRBV7-9
clone_size: many
d_call: TRBD1
cdr3_nt: TGTGCCAGCAGTATAGGGACAGGGAATACTGGGGCCAACGTCCTGACTTTC
cdr3_aa: CASSIGTGNTGANVLTF

cdr3_length: 16
j_call: TRBJ2-3
v_call: TRBV12-3/TRBV12-4
clone_size: NA
d_call: NA
cdr3_nt: TGTGCCAGCAGTTTGATAGAATTCACTAGCACAGATACGCAGTATTTT
cdr3_aa: CASSLIEFTSTDTQYF

cdr3_length: 17
j_call: TRBJ1-3
v_call: TRBV6-1
clone_size: many
d_call: NA
cdr3_nt: TGTGCCAGCAGCCGTCAACAGGGACTCTACTCTGGAAACACCATATATTTT
cdr3_aa: CASSRQQGLYSGNTIYF

cdr3_length: 13
j_call: TRBJ2-5
v_call: TRBV11-2
clone_size: many
d_call: NA
cdr3_nt: TGTGCCAGCAGCTTAGAGGGGCTAGAGACCCAGTACTTC
cdr3_aa: CASSLEGLETQYF

cdr3_length: 18
j_call: TRBJ1-2
v_call: TRBV7-8
clone_size: many
d_call: TRBD1
cdr3_nt: TGTGCCAGCAGCTATGCCGGGACCCCGACAGGGGAGATCTATGGCTACACCTTC
cdr3_aa: CASSYAGTPTGEIYGYTF

cdr3_length: 11
j_call: TRBJ2-5
v_call: TRBV6-1
clone_size: many
d_call: NA
cdr3_nt: TGTGCCAGCAGCAACTTGGAGACCCAGTACTTC
cdr3_aa: CASSNLETQYF

cdr3_length: 15
j_call: TRBJ2-7
v_call: TRBV6-1
clone_size: NA
d_call: NA
cdr3_nt: TGTGCCAGCAGCTCCGGGACGGCCGTTTCCTACGAGCAGTACTTC
cdr3_aa: CASSSGTAVSYEQYF

cdr3_length: 14
j_call: TRBJ1-2
v_call: TRBV11-2
clone_size: many
d_call: TRBD1
cdr3_nt: TGTGCCAGCAGTTCCGGGACAGCGTATCCCGCTTACACCTTC
cdr3_aa: CASSSGTAYPAYTF

cdr3_length: 11
j_call: TRBJ2-5
v_call: TRBV12-3/TRBV12-4
clone_size: many
d_call: NA
cdr3_nt: TGTGCCAGCAGTTTTGGAAAGACCCAGTACTTC
cdr3_aa: CASSFGKTQYF

cdr3_length: 15
j_call: TRBJ2-1
v_call: TRBV27
clone_size: many
d_call: NA
cdr3_nt: TGTGCCAGCAGTTTAATACGGGGGGCGAGGAATGAGCAGTTCTTC
cdr3_aa: CASSLIRGARNEQFF

cdr3_length: 17
j_call: TRBJ2-7
v_call: TRBV7-2
clone_size: many
d_call: NA
cdr3_nt: TGTGCCAGCAGCCAAACTGGACGGACGCTGAGGCGCTACGAGCAGTACTTC
cdr3_aa: CASSQTGRTLRRYEQYF

cdr3_length: 15
j_call: TRBJ2-7
v_call: TRBV3-1
clone_size: NA
d_call: TRBD1
cdr3_nt: TGTGCCAGCAGCCAAGAAAAGGGGGCCACGGACGAGCAGTACTTC
cdr3_aa: CASSQEKGATDEQYF

cdr3_length: 15
j_call: TRBJ1-4
v_call: TRBV13
clone_size: many
d_call: TRBD1
cdr3_nt: TGTGCCAGCAGCTTAGGCGGGACAGGGGGAGAAAAACTGTTTTTT
cdr3_aa: CASSLGGTGGEKLFF

cdr3_length: 13
j_call: TRBJ1-1
v_call: TRBV6-1
clone_size: NA
d_call: NA
cdr3_nt: TGTGCCAGCGGGTCGGGGTGGAACACTGAAGCTTTCTTT
cdr3_aa: CASGSGWNTEAFF

cdr3_length: 15
j_call: TRBJ2-3
v_call: TRBV20-1
clone_size: many
d_call: NA
cdr3_nt: TGCAGTGCTAGAGATTTGGGGGGACGCACAGATACGCAGTATTTT
cdr3_aa: CSARDLGGRTDTQYF

cdr3_length: 14
j_call: TRBJ1-4
v_call: TRBV7-9
clone_size: many
d_call: NA
cdr3_nt: TGTGCCAGCAGCTTAATCTCAACTAATGAAAAACTGTTTTTT
cdr3_aa: CASSLISTNEKLFF

cdr3_length: 17
j_call: TRBJ1-4
v_call: TRBV28
clone_size: many
d_call: TRBD1
cdr3_nt: TGTGCCAGCGCCTCCCGGACAGGGACGAGAGTGGATGAAAAACTGTTTTTT
cdr3_aa: CASASRTGTRVDEKLFF